A single sample is the source of the 7 T cell receptor beta chains below, sequenced in a study of cytomegalovirus exposure and HLA in healthy donors. The PCR used 60 Vbeta and 13 Jbeta primers. TCRdb's copy holds only in-frame clones and misses some; the assay was immunoSEQ multiplex PCR. The sample holds 100,000 or so clones; roughly 69% are singletons and the top ten take around 6.6%. Source material: PBMCs. The receptor source for this set is a woman aged 30 to 39 in good health and CMV-seronegative.

The V call is TRBV28, the J call TRBJ2-1, with D possibly matching TRBD2 (5 bases). Germline values: CDR1 MDHEN, CDR2 SYDVKM. CDR3 length: 14 amino acids. V lost 6 bases to trimming and J lost 1 base, with 10 bases between them. The CDR3 sequence is CASSLPGSYNEQFF. DNA of the CDR3: TGTGCCAGCAGCCTGCCGGGGTCCTACAATGAGCAGTTCTTC.

The rearrangement links TRBV11-2 to TRBJ2-2, with a tentative D call TRBD1 (5 bases). Germline V gene data show CDR1 as SGHAT and CDR2 as FQNNGV. The CDR3 loop spans 16 amino acids. V dropped 5 bases and J dropped 2 bases, with 15 bases sitting between them. The CDR3, as DNA: TGTGCCAGCAGCCGCCTTACAGGAACTAACACCGGGGAGCTGTTTTTT. It codes for CASSRLTGTNTGELFF.

V is TRBV27 and J is TRBJ1-2, with TRBD1 matching over 7 bases. Losses at the gene ends were 5 bases for V and 3 bases for J; bases not matched to a gene: 3. Germline values: CDR1 MNHEY, CDR2 SMNVEV (reference sequence). The CDR3 is made up of 13 amino acids. The CDR3 sequence: CASSLGTDYGYTF. Here the CDR3 DNA reads TGTGCCAGCAGTCTCGGGACAGACTATGGCTACACCTTC.

Note on this clone: Other DNA sequences within the sample encode an identical CDR3. The CDR3 DNA is TGTGCCTGGAGTGTTGGCGGATCTGGAAACACCATATATTTT. Protein product: CAWSVGGSGNTIYF. The J gene is TRBJ1-3, the V gene TRBV30; D uncertain. V was trimmed by 0 bases and J by 1 base, leaving 7 bases between them. The CDR3 is made up of 14 amino acids. The germline V gene encodes CDR1 GTSNPN and CDR2 SVGIG (reference sequence).

This clone was picked up one time. CDR3 region: CASSAGLAGGVETQYF. As DNA, the CDR3 is TGCGCCAGCAGCGCGGGACTAGCGGGAGGAGTGGAGACCCAGTACTTC. The rearrangement joins TRBV5-1 to TRBJ2-5, with 15 bases lining up with TRBD2. After removal of 4 bases from V and 5 bases from J, the junction contained 6 bases not matched to a gene. From germline, CDR1 is SGHRS and CDR2 YFSETQ. The CDR3 runs to 16 residues.

The chain uses TRBV28 and TRBJ2-7, with 10 bases identical to TRBD2. In germline, CDR1 is MDHEN, CDR2 SYDVKM. This CDR3 is 14 amino acids long. The J segment lost 0 bases and the V segment lost 4 bases, leaving 0 bases of the junction unmatched. The CDR3 region has the DNA TGTGCCAGCAGTTCTAGCGGGGGCTCCTACGAGCAGTACTTC. The encoded protein is CASSSSGGSYEQYF.

The chain couples TRBV25-1 to TRBJ2-1; tentatively, D is TRBD2 (5 bases). Looked up from germline, CDR1 is MGHDK and CDR2 is SYGVNS. V lost 6 bases to trimming and J lost 5 bases, with 11 bases between them. The CDR3 covers 13 residues. CDR3: CASREDGNNEQFF. DNA of the CDR3: TGTGCCAGCAGAGAGGACGGGAACAATGAGCAGTTCTTC.